This TCR beta chain was sequenced during a study of blood T cell repertoires in COVID-19. Study details: COVID-19 samples, acute and convalescent, were from the United States, Italy and Spain.

Clones were sequenced by immunoSEQ multiplex PCR, and TCRdb holds only the in-frame ones, with some missing. The sample carries 95,000 to 150,000 clones, 55% to 70% recorded once. V was cut by 6 bases and J by 6 bases, with 18 bases left in between. CDR1 and CDR2 (germline): MGHRA, YSYEKL. CDR3 size: 14 residues. This clonotype was sampled from a woman between 70 and 85 years old with acute or convalescent COVID-19. This chain uses TRBV4-1 with TRBJ2-7; D is possibly TRBD2 (6 bases). Sequencing was carried out using peripheral blood. The CDR3 DNA reads as TGCGCCAGCAGACACACCGGGGGAAAGGGCGAGCAGTACTTC. This encodes CASRHTGGKGEQYF.